This T cell receptor beta chain was captured by sequencing in a study of T cells in Graves' hyperthyroidism and ophthalmopathy (dated by TCRdb to between 2017 and 2020). Looking at the study overall: Peripheral blood samples were taken at the time of initial diagnosis, prior to any treatment. The 100 discovery patients were divided at random into training and test sets in a 7:3 ratio. After sampling, hyperthyroidism patients received methimazole starting at 30 mg daily, and ophthalmopathy patients received high-dose intravenous methylprednisolone. Whether ophthalmopathy could be predicted prospectively was tested in an independent validation cohort made up of 18 to 20 hyperthyroidism patients plus 17 patients who later progressed to ophthalmopathy. A discovery cohort of 95 to 100 patients, 43 with Graves' ophthalmopathy and approximately 60 with stable Graves' hyperthyroidism, was used to find distinguishing TCR V-J signatures. The study also compared thyroid tissue and blood T-cell repertoires from roughly six Graves' hyperthyroidism patients. According to the paper, TCR Vbeta CDR3 sequencing was carried out on over 130 peripheral blood samples, which came from over 40 ophthalmopathy, 75 to 80 hyperthyroidism and some 17 progressor patients.

The study at large found these results: No statistical method was used to set the sample size in advance, and investigators knew the group allocation. A 13 V-J signature model separated ophthalmopathy from stable hyperthyroidism, with 87.88% sensitivity and around 84% specificity in cross-validation and 80%/75% in testing. In validation, progression to ophthalmopathy was predicted by the model with almost 71% sensitivity and about 72% specificity, a median of about 6 months before onset. Blood samples also contained most of the expanded thyroid clonotypes (frequency above 0.001), which suggests that blood repertoires may reflect thyroid immune responses.

This clonotype was detected many times. Its antigen is still unknown. The record has no base qualities; no much larger clone is one base away. Graves' hyperthyroidism was defined as stable when no progression to ophthalmopathy occurred over 18 months of follow-up. Hyperthyroidism patients were aged 18 to 65 years and newly diagnosed, with disease duration of less than 2 months. Exclusion was applied to patients with uncontrolled infections, other autoimmune diseases, pregnancy or lactation. Diagnoses were established on the basis of clinical symptoms, serum thyroxine and TRAb, thyroid ultrasound, and orbital computed tomography. PBMCs were separated from around 9.1 ml of fresh peripheral blood using Ficoll-Paque density gradient centrifugation. Total RNA was extracted with Trizol reagent, and quality was checked on an Agilent 2100 Bioanalyzer. TCR beta CDR3 regions were amplified from RNA transcripts. The TCR CDR3 was subjected to a first round of RT-PCR using the HTBI primer set and the Qiagen OneStep RT-PCR kit. Libraries were constructed in a second round of multiplex PCR, after which size selection and purification were carried out. Sequencing of the libraries was done on an Illumina HiSeq2000 using paired-end 100 bp reads. The paper's processing steps were these. Raw data were processed with SOAPnuke, discarding reads with adapters, uncalled bases, mean Phred below 15, or no exact constant-primer or identifier match. High-quality paired reads were merged with COPE v1.2.5, and unique nucleotide sequences were defined as clonotypes. Clonotypes were aligned to IMGT TRBV, TRBD and TRBJ reference segments using MiTCR v1.1. The analysis included only V-J combinations with a frequency above 0.0001, which together covered more than 98% of the repertoires. A TCS score was defined as the ratio of F50 (clonal expansion) to E x V (chaos), with BLOSUM62-based TCRdist applied between CDR3 peptides within each V-J. Welch's t-statistics and random forest reduced approximately 520 V-J features to roughly 13, which were used in a naive Bayes classifier (R e1071). TCRdb handled the public reads itself, with Q25 trimming in fastp and clone calling in MiXCR, and kept productive beta chains. CDR3 protein sequences are deduplicated, and each keeps its most common genes and DNA. For this entry, the V and J calls and clone size follow TCRdb and not the study's own pipeline. The sample yields some 510,000 distinct CDR3 sequences; around 21% were counted once. The ten largest clones take up 26% of the sample.

V sheds 6 bases and J sheds 4 bases, leaving 12 bases between their ends. Taken from the germline V gene, the CDR1 and CDR2 loops are SNHLY and FYNNEI. Spanning cysteine to phenylalanine, the CDR3 consists of 13 amino acids. The DNA shown is the 39-base CDR3, in frame from base 1. What was sequenced was blood. The chain uses TRBV2 and TRBJ2-5; perhaps TRBD1 is the D gene, with 5 bases matching. The sequence derives from a man younger than 35 with Graves' hyperthyroidism. The nucleotide sequence reads as follows: TGTGCCAGCAGCCCAGGGTCGGGAGAGACCCAGTACTTC. Its protein reads: CASSPGSGETQYF. With all but the CDR3 taken from the reference TRBV2 and TRBJ2-5 genes, the full variable domain is: EPEVTQTPSHQVTQMGQEVILRCVPISNHLYFYWYRQILGQKVEFLVSFYNNEISEKSEIFDDQFSVERPDGSNFTLKIRSTKLEDSAMYFCASSPGSGETQYFGPGTRLLVL.